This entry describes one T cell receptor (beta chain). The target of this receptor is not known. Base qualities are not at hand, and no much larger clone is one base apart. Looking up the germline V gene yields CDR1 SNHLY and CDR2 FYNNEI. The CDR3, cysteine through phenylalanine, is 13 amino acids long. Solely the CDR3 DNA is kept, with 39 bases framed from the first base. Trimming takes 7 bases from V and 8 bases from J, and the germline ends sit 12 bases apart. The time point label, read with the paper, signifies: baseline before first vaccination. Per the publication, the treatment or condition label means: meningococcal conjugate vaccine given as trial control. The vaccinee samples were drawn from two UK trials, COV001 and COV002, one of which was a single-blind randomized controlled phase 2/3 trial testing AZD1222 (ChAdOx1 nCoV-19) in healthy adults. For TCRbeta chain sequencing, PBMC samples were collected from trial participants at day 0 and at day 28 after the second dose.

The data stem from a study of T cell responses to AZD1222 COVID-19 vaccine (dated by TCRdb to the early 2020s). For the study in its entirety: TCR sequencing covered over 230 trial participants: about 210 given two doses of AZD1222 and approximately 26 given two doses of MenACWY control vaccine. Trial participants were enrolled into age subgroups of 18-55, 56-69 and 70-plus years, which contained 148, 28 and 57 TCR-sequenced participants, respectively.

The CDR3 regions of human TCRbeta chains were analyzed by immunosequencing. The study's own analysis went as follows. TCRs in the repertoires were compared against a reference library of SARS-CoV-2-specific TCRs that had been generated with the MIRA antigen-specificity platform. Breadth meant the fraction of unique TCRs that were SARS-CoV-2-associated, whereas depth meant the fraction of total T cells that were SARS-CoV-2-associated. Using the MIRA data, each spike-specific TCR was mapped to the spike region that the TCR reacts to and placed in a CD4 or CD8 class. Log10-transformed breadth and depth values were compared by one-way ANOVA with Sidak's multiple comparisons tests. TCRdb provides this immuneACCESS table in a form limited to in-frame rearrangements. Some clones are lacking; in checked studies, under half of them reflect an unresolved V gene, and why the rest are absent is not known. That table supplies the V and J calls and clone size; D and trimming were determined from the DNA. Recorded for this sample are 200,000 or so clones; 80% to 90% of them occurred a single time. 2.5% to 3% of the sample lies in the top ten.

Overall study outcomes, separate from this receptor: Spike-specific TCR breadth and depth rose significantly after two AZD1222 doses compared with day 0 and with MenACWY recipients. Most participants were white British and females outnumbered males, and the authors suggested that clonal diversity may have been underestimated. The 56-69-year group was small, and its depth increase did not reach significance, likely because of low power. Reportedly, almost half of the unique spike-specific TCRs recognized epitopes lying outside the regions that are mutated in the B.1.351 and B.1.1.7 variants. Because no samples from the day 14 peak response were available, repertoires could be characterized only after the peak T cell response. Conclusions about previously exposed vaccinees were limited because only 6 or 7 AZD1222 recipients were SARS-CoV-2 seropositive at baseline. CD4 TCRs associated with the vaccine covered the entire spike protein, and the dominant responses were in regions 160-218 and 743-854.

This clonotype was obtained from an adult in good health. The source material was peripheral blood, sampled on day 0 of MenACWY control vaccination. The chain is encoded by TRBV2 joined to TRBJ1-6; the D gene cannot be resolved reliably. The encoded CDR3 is CASMGEPYSPLHF. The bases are TGTGCCAGCATGGGAGAACCATATTCACCCCTCCACTTT.